A single sample is the source of the 29 T cell receptor beta chains below, sequenced in a study of CD8+CD57+ T cells in acquired aplastic anemia. TCR beta VDJ and CDR3 profiling used genomic DNA as template. Via MiXCR, TCRdb re-called the reads, giving one row per CDR3 protein. Of under 200,000 distinct CDR3 sequences listed, about half are singletons. Before being chosen for sequencing, patients had shown CD8+CD57+ cell expansion by flow cytometry. Material for sequencing was sorted CD4+, CD8+, or CD8+CD57+ T cells (not recorded which) from PBMCs. The receptors shown here come from a human donor with aplastic anemia.

The chain carries TRBV12-3 or TRBV12-4 and TRBJ2-7, with 12 bases fitting TRBD1. J lost 9 bases, V lost 6 bases, and 6 bases had no gene match. CDR3 size: 13 residues. The CDR3 nucleotides are TGTGCCAGCAGGACCGGGACAGGGGGCGTGCAGTACTTC. Translated: CASRTGTGGVQYF.

The sample holds many counts of this clonotype. The DNA of the CDR3 is TGTGCCAGCAGCCCACAGTCCGGGGCCGATTCACCCCTCCACTTT. Its protein product is CASSPQSGADSPLHF. The chain couples TRBV9 to TRBJ1-6; D might be TRBD1 (5 bases). The V end lost 4 bases, the J end lost 8 bases, and 16 bases lay between the germline ends. This CDR3 is built from 15 residues. Per the germline V gene, CDR1 is SGDLS and CDR2 is YYNGEE.

This clonotype came up many times. The chain combines TRBV7-2 with TRBJ2-7; 8 nucleotides align to TRBD2. Germline values: CDR1 SGHTA, CDR2 FQGNSA. CDR3 length: 14 residues. With V trimmed by 5 bases and J by 6 bases, 9 bases remained unmatched. CDR3 in DNA: TGTGCCAGCAGCGCCGGGGGGGTTATGGGCGAGCAGTACTTC. Amino acids: CASSAGGVMGEQYF.

The chain has TRBV14 and TRBJ1-2; D perhaps matches TRBD1 (5 bases). V was clipped by 3 bases and J by 4 bases, with 9 bases between them. The CDR3 contains 13 residues. Germline lookup yields CDR1 SGHDN and CDR2 FVKESK. In DNA form, the CDR3 reads TGTGCCAGCAGCCAGAGGGGATTCTATGGCTACACCTTC. This codes for CASSQRGFYGYTF. The whole variable domain, filled in from reference TRBV14 and TRBJ1-2, reads EAGVTQFPSHSVIEKGQTVTLRCDPISGHDNLYWYRRVMGKEIKFLLHFVKESKQDESGMPNNRFLAERTGGTYSTLKVQPAELEDSGVYFCASSQRGFYGYTFGSGTRLTVV.

As concerns this clonotype: The junction does not match germline at one end; this may be a read error. V gene TRBV24-1 combines with J gene TRBJ2-7; 7 bases are a match to TRBD2. Germline V gene lookup returns CDR1 KGHDR and CDR2 SFDVKD. CDR3 size: 11 residues. The CDR3 DNA is TGTGCCACCAGTGATCCCCTAGCGGACCCCTTC. This encodes CATSDPLADPF.

This clonotype was counted only a few times. The rearrangement uses TRBV10-2 and TRBJ2-6; D gene ambiguous. Germline V gene lookup returns CDR1 WSHSY and CDR2 SAAADI. CDR3 length: 16 amino acids. V was trimmed by 2 bases and J by 0 bases, leaving 8 bases between them. Here the CDR3 DNA reads TGCGCCAGCAGTGAGGGGCACCGCTCTGGGGCCAACGTCCTGACTTTC. This encodes CASSEGHRSGANVLTF.

Ten or more counts support this clonotype. The rearrangement uses TRBV11-2 and TRBJ2-1; D perhaps matches TRBD1 (6 bases). The CDR3 runs 13 residues. V lost 5 bases to trimming and J lost 7 bases, with 12 bases between them. From germline, CDR1 is SGHAT and CDR2 FQNNGV. The CDR3 region is CASSGRDTNEQFF. The CDR3 DNA sequence: TGTGCCAGCAGCGGCCGGGACACGAATGAGCAGTTCTTC.

As for this clonotype: Because it lacks the conserved phenylalanine or tryptophan at the end, this CDR3 is likely a read error. It is unclear where the CDR3 begins or ends on the DNA, so no DNA is shown, and the CDR3 is as TCRdb lists it. The chain has TRBV7-2 and TRBJ1-1. CDR1 is SGHTA, CDR2 FQGNSA, per germline. The CDR3 has 8 residues if both end residues are counted. CDR3: CASSVELP.

The chain is built from TRBV20-1 and TRBJ2-3, with TRBD2 identical over 7 bases. From germline, CDR1 is DFQATT and CDR2 SNEGSKA (reference sequence). The CDR3 sequence is 14 residues long. V lost 0 bases and J lost 10; bases outside the gene matches: 10. CDR3 coding DNA: TGCAGTGCTAGAGAGTCAGGTGCGGGGGATGCGCAGTATTTT. This encodes CSARESGAGDAQYF.

The chain joins TRBV7-3 to TRBJ1-1; no definite D call. V lost 4 bases, J lost 5 bases, and 14 bases lay in between. The V gene's germline CDR1 is SGHTA and CDR2 FQGTGA. The CDR3 has 14 amino acids. The DNA for the CDR3 is TGTGCCAGCAGCTCGAGGACGGGAGGAACTGAAGCTTTCTTT. It is translated as CASSSRTGGTEAFF.

As to this clonotype: At one of its ends the junction is not consistent with the germline gene, which may arise from a read error. In DNA form, the CDR3 reads TGTGCCAGTAACCCCAGGGATGACACTGAAGCTTTCTTT. It specifies CASNPRDDTEAFF. The chain joins TRBV29-1 to TRBJ1-1, with D possibly being TRBD1 (5 bases). Germline loops: CDR1 SQVTM, CDR2 ANQGSEA. The CDR3 extends over 13 amino acids.

In DNA form, the CDR3 reads TGTGCCACGTCGGTAGGCGTGACAGATACGCAGTATTTT. As protein: CATSVGVTDTQYF. V gene TRBV7-3 combines with J gene TRBJ2-3; D remains ambiguous. There are 13 residues in the CDR3. Germline V CDR1 and CDR2: SGHTA, FQGTGA. Trimming shortened V by 10 bases and J by 3 bases, and 14 bases separated the two germline ends.

This clonotype was counted a few times. The gene calls are TRBV20-1 and TRBJ1-2; a possible D gene is TRBD1 (6 bases). The CDR3 length is 13 residues. Per the germline V gene, CDR1 is DFQATT and CDR2 is SNEGSKA (reference sequence). V was clipped by 2 bases and J by 5 bases, with 12 bases between them. CDR3 residues: CSARLWDTYGYTF. CDR3 DNA: TGCAGTGCTAGACTATGGGACACGTATGGCTACACCTTC.

This clonotype was observed at least ten times. The V call is TRBV19, the J call TRBJ1-6; tentative D call: TRBD1 (5 bases). The length of the CDR3 is 14 residues. The V and J ends lost 1 base and 9 bases respectively, with 10 bases between them. Germline values: CDR1 LNHDA, CDR2 SQIVND (reference sequence). In nucleotides, the CDR3 is TGTGCCAGTAGTATAGGACAGAACCGTTCACCCCTCCACTTT. As protein: CASSIGQNRSPLHF.

The V and J genes are TRBV5-1 and TRBJ1-2, with D tentatively TRBD1 (5 bases). V was cut by 4 bases and J by 3 bases, with 22 bases left in between. The CDR3 has 17 residues. The germline V gene encodes CDR1 SGHRS and CDR2 YFSETQ. CDR3 in DNA: TGCGCCAGCAGCCTCGAGGGACTCCCATCACGGGACTATGGCTACACCTTC. Translating it yields CASSLEGLPSRDYGYTF. The full variable domain, completed using reference TRBV5-1 and TRBJ1-2, is KAGVTQTPRYLIKTRGQQVTLSCSPISGHRSVSWYQQTPGQGLQFLFEYFSETQRNKGNFPGRFSGRQFSNSRSEMNVSTLELGDSALYLCASSLEGLPSRDYGYTFGSGTRLTVV.

The chain couples TRBV20-1 to TRBJ2-7, with D possibly being TRBD1 (6 bases). Germline V gene data show CDR1 as DFQATT and CDR2 as SNEGSKA (reference sequence). V was clipped by 0 bases and J by 0 bases, with 12 bases between them. The CDR3 runs 15 residues. CDR3 protein: CSARESRGNSYEQYF. The CDR3 coding sequence is TGCAGTGCTAGAGAGTCCAGGGGTAACTCCTACGAGCAGTACTTC.

This clonotype has at least ten counts. The chain joins TRBV9 to TRBJ1-1; D is undetermined. CDR3 length: 15 residues. Germline lookup yields CDR1 SGDLS and CDR2 YYNGEE. V was clipped by 3 bases and J by 0 bases, with 12 bases between them. CDR3 amino acids: CASSDKGTMNTEAFF. The CDR3 DNA follows: TGTGCCAGCAGCGACAAAGGAACCATGAACACTGAAGCTTTCTTT. Variable domain in full (rest from reference TRBV9 and TRBJ1-1): DSGVTQTPKHLITATGQRVTLRCSPRSGDLSVYWYQQSLDQGLQFLIQYYNGEERAKGNILERFSAQQFPDLHSELNLSSLELGDSALYFCASSDKGTMNTEAFFGQGTRLTVV.

The chain carries TRBV10-3 and TRBJ2-1; perhaps TRBD2 as D (8 bases). Between the trimmed V and J ends, which lost 6 bases and 0 bases, there was a span of 12 bases. This CDR3 contains 15 residues. Germline values: CDR1 ENHRY, CDR2 SYGVKD. The chain's CDR3 is CAIRTGTSSYNEQFF. The CDR3 nucleotides are TGTGCCATCAGGACAGGGACTAGCTCCTACAATGAGCAGTTCTTC.

A single count supports this clonotype. The chain recombines TRBV6-1 with TRBJ2-3; 7 positions agree with TRBD1. Germline-derived CDR1 and CDR2 are MNHNS and SASEGT. With V trimmed by 7 bases and J by 1 base, 2 bases remained unmatched. This CDR3 has 13 residues. The CDR3: CASNGQGTDTQYF. The CDR3 coding sequence is TGTGCCAGCAATGGACAGGGCACAGATACGCAGTATTTT.

The gene calls are TRBV5-1 and TRBJ2-1; D is unclear. The CDR3 covers 13 residues. The V gene's germline CDR1 is SGHRS and CDR2 YFSETQ. V was clipped by 4 bases and J by 6 bases, with 11 bases between them. CDR3 bases: TGCGCCAGCAGCCCCGAACCGGGCAATGAGCAGTTCTTC. It encodes CASSPEPGNEQFF.

V usage is TRBV15 and J usage is TRBJ1-6; TRBD1 might be the D (5 bases). Per the germline V gene, CDR1 is LNHNV and CDR2 is YYDKDF (reference sequence). The CDR3 is 15 residues long. The V gene lost 1 base and the J gene lost 10 bases, with 14 bases spanning the gap. The DNA of the CDR3 is TGTGCCACCAGCAGAGTCGGCAGGGACCCCTCACCCCTCCACTTT. Its protein product is CATSRVGRDPSPLHF.

This clonotype was picked up many times. The V and J genes are TRBV15 and TRBJ1-5; D perhaps matches TRBD1 (5 bases). The germline CDR1 and CDR2 sequences are LNHNV and YYDKDF (reference sequence). Between the trimmed V and J ends, which lost 0 bases and 4 bases, there was a span of 13 bases. The CDR3 is made up of 16 amino acids. CDR3 in amino acids: CATSRDHGATNQPQHF. DNA of the CDR3: TGTGCCACCAGCAGAGATCACGGGGCGACTAATCAGCCCCAGCATTTT.

V usage is TRBV2 and J usage is TRBJ2-3, with D possibly being TRBD2 (5 bases). Trimming pared 6 bases from V and 11 bases from J, leaving 12 bases between. The V gene's germline CDR1 is SNHLY and CDR2 FYNNEI. The CDR3 has 11 residues. The CDR3 nucleotides read TGTGCCAGCAGAGCTGGGAGTATGCAGTATTTT. Amino acid sequence: CASRAGSMQYF.

This chain connects TRBV27 to TRBJ1-4; perhaps TRBD1 as D (5 bases). Trimming shortened V by 3 bases and J by 8 bases, and 13 bases separated the two germline ends. Germline assignment: CDR1 MNHEY and CDR2 SMNVEV (reference sequence). The CDR3 runs 14 residues. The CDR3 DNA follows: TGTGCCAGCAGTTTCCTAGGGGTGAGGGAAAAACTGTTTTTT. This sequence encodes CASSFLGVREKLFF.

V and J are TRBV19 and TRBJ1-2; 9 bases agree with TRBD1. CDR1 is LNHDA, CDR2 SQIVND, per germline (reference sequence). The CDR3 covers 14 residues. Trimming removed 5 bases from V and 2 bases from J; junction bases left unmatched: 3. The CDR3 DNA reads TGTGCCAGTAGTCCTACAGGGGGCAACTATGGCTACACCTTC. Protein: CASSPTGGNYGYTF.

V usage is TRBV4-3 and J usage is TRBJ2-7, with D maybe TRBD2 (5 bases). V was shortened by 1 base and J by 7 bases, with 5 bases between the two germline ends. The CDR3 runs 11 residues. The germline CDR1 and CDR2 sequences are LGHNA and YSLEER. As DNA, the CDR3 is TGCGCCAGCAGCCAAGGGAGGGAGCAGTACTTC. It is translated as CASSQGREQYF.

This clonotype has at least ten counts. The chain couples TRBV12-3 or TRBV12-4 to TRBJ2-6, with unresolved D. The CDR3 contains 18 residues. The ends were cut back, 7 bases at V and 1 base at J, with 20 bases in the middle. The CDR3 sequence is CASTLQVLHTSGANVLTF. CDR3 DNA sequence: TGTGCCAGCACCTTACAAGTACTCCATACTTCTGGGGCCAACGTCCTGACTTTC.

The chain couples TRBV20-1 to TRBJ2-3; the D gene could be TRBD1 or TRBD2 (5 bases each). This CDR3 comprises 14 residues. CDR1 and CDR2 (germline): DFQATT, SNEGSKA (reference sequence). Trimming stripped 0 bases from V and 0 bases from J, with 7 bases between. The CDR3 DNA reads TGCAGTGCTAGAGAGGGGGTGAGCACAGATACGCAGTATTTT. The encoded protein is CSAREGVSTDTQYF.

The J gene is TRBJ2-1, the V gene TRBV10-2, with 7 positions matching TRBD1. J was trimmed by 8 bases and V by 6 bases; bases with no gene match: 4. Germline CDR1 reads WSHSY; CDR2 reads SAAADI. The CDR3 extends over 12 amino acids. CDR3 in DNA: TGCGCCAGCAGCGAACAGGGGCATGAGCAGTTCTTC. Translated, it gives CASSEQGHEQFF.